This TCR beta chain comes out of a study of T cells in Graves' hyperthyroidism and ophthalmopathy (dated by TCRdb to the late 2010s). As for the study more broadly: Peripheral blood samples were taken at initial diagnosis, before any treatment was given. In addition, the study compared T-cell repertoires in thyroid tissue and in blood from a handful of Graves' hyperthyroidism patients. To identify distinguishing TCR V-J signatures, a discovery cohort of around 100 patients was used, comprising 43 with Graves' ophthalmopathy and 57 with stable Graves' hyperthyroidism. The approximately 100 discovery patients were randomly split 7:3 into training and test sets. TCR Vbeta CDR3 sequencing of approximately 140 peripheral blood samples (fewer than 45 ophthalmopathy, 75 to 85 hyperthyroidism and 17 progressor patients) is reported in the paper. After sampling, hyperthyroidism patients received methimazole starting at 30 mg daily, and ophthalmopathy patients received high-dose intravenous methylprednisolone. Prospective prediction of ophthalmopathy was tested in an independent validation cohort consisting of 18 hyperthyroidism patients and 17 patients who later progressed to ophthalmopathy. Summary of the overall study and its limitations: During validation, the model predicted progression to ophthalmopathy a median of roughly six months ahead of onset, with almost 71% sensitivity and less than 85% specificity. Blood samples also contained most of the expanded thyroid clonotypes (frequency above 0.001), which suggests that blood repertoires may reflect thyroid immune responses. In cross-validation, a model built on a 13 V-J signature told ophthalmopathy apart from stable hyperthyroidism with 87.88% sensitivity and approximately 81% specificity, and in testing the same model reached 80%/75%. Sample size was not statistically predetermined, and blinding of investigators to group allocation was not performed.

The TCR beta CDR3 regions were amplified from the RNA transcripts. For the first round of RT-PCR on the TCR CDR3, the HTBI primer set was used together with the Qiagen OneStep RT-PCR kit. A second multiplex PCR round built the libraries, followed by size selection and purification. Paired-end sequencing of the libraries was performed with 100 bp reads on an Illumina HiSeq2000. Per the source publication's procedure: SOAPnuke was used to process the raw data, removing reads that contained adapters or uncalled bases, had a mean Phred below 15, or lacked an exact match to the constant primer or identifier. COPE v1.2.5 was used to merge high-quality paired reads, and clonotypes were defined as unique nucleotide sequences. MiTCR v1.1 was used to align clonotypes to the IMGT TRBV, TRBD and TRBJ reference segments. The analysis was restricted to V-J combinations with a frequency above 0.0001, which together covered roughly 99% of the repertoires. A TCS score was defined as the ratio between F50 (clonal expansion) and ExV (chaos), using BLOSUM62-based TCRdist between CDR3 peptides within each V-J. Welch's t-statistics and random forest reduced fewer than 550 V-J features to 13, which were used in a naive Bayes classifier (R e1071). TCRdb reprocessed the public reads (quality trimming at Q25 with fastp, clone calling with MiXCR) and kept in-frame beta chains. Identical CDR3 protein sequences are pooled into one entry, listed with their most common genes and DNA. The V and J calls here are based on TCRdb, not the publication. The sample table records around 300,000 distinct CDR3 sequences; about 15% of these occur just once. Jointly, the top ten make up 20% to 25% of the sample.

This clonotype was found many times. Its binding antigen is unknown. Within one base of it there is no much larger clone, and no base qualities were kept. Stable Graves' hyperthyroidism was defined as no progression to ophthalmopathy during 18 months of follow-up. Hyperthyroidism patients were aged 18 to 65 years and newly diagnosed, with disease duration of less than 2 months. Exclusion was applied to patients with uncontrolled infections, other autoimmune diseases, pregnancy or lactation. Diagnoses were established on the basis of clinical symptoms, serum thyroxine and TRAb, thyroid ultrasound, and orbital computed tomography. PBMCs were isolated from about 10 ml of fresh peripheral blood by Ficoll-Paque density gradient centrifugation. Total RNA was extracted with Trizol reagent, and quality was checked on an Agilent 2100 Bioanalyzer. At the junction V is shortened by 6 bases and J by 3 bases, with 7 bases in between. The CDR3 runs 12 residues from the cysteine to the phenylalanine. Only CDR3 DNA is held: 36 bases, read in frame from base 1. CDR1 LGHNT and CDR2 FRNRAP are derived from the germline V gene.

The sequenced sample was blood. The sequence derives from a woman aged 25-40 years with Graves' hyperthyroidism. The chain is assembled from TRBV12-5 and TRBJ2-3, with the D gene uncertain. The CDR3 in this case is CASGSRTDTQYF. At the DNA level, the sequence is TGTGCTAGTGGCTCCCGGACAGATACGCAGTATTTT.